This T cell receptor (beta chain) stems from a study of T-cell reconstitution after alpha-beta-depleted transplantation in children. Study-wide points: There were reportedly several hundred expanded graft clones from which alpha-beta T cells came about two months after transplant. Counts and diversity of T cells one year after transplant came mostly from newly produced T cells. After transplant, high TCRbeta diversity at day 60 in some patients arose from surviving recipient T cells and thymic progenitors.

Turning to this clonotype: Its antigen is still unknown.

During its preparation, the TCRbeta library received unique molecular identifiers. Via MiXCR, TCRdb re-called the PCR reads, giving one row per CDR3 protein. The sample holds approximately 800,000 distinct CDR3 sequences, around 17% seen once. Sequenced here: PBMCs, mostly from graft donor cells, sampled 360 days after TCRalphabeta/CD19-depleted stem cell transplant. This TCR was sampled from a male patient younger than 18 who had a stem cell transplant for acute lymphoblastic leukemia, so the T cells may come from the graft donor.

This chain's CDR3 is CASSSPTHRRVNEQFF. In DNA form, the CDR3 reads TGTGCCAGCAGCTCCCCCACCCACCGGAGAGTCAATGAGCAGTTCTTC. The genes are TRBV7-8 and TRBJ2-1; D remains ambiguous. CDR3 length: 16 residues. Per the germline V gene, CDR1 is SGHVS and CDR2 is FQNEAQ. Deletions cut 4 bases from V and 6 bases from J, with 19 bases between.